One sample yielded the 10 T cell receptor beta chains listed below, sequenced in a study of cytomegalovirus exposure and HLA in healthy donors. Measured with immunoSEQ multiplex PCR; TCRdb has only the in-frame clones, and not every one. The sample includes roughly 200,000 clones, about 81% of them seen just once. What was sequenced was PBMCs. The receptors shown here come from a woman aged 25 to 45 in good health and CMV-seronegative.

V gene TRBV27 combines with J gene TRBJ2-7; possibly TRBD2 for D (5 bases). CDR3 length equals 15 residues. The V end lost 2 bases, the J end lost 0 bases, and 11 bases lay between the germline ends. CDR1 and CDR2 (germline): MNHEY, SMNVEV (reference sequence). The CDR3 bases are TGTGCCAGCAGTTTAGGAGTCGGGGACTCCTACGAGCAGTACTTC. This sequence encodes CASSLGVGDSYEQYF.

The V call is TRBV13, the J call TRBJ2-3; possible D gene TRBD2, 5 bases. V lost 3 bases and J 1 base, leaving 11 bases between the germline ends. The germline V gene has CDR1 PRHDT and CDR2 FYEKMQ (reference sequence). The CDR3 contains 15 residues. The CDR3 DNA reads TGTGCCAGCAGCTTTTTGGGAGAGGGCACAGATACGCAGTATTTT. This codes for CASSFLGEGTDTQYF. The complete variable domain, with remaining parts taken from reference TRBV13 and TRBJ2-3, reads AAGVIQSPRHLIKEKRETATLKCYPIPRHDTVYWYQQGPGQDPQFLISFYEKMQSDKGSIPDRFSAQQFSDYHSELNMSSLELGDSALYFCASSFLGEGTDTQYFGPGTRLTVL.

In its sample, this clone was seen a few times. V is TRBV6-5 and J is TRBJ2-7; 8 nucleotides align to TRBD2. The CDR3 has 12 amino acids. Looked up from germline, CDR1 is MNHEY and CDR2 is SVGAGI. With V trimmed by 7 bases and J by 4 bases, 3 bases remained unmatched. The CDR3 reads CASTGGEYEQYF. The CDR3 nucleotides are TGTGCCAGCACGGGGGGGGAGTACGAGCAGTACTTC.

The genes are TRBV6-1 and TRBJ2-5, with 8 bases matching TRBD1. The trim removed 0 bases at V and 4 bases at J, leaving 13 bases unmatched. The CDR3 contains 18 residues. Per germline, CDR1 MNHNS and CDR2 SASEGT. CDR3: CASSEARPDREEGETQYF. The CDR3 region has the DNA TGTGCCAGCAGTGAAGCGCGTCCGGACAGGGAAGAAGGAGAGACCCAGTACTTC.

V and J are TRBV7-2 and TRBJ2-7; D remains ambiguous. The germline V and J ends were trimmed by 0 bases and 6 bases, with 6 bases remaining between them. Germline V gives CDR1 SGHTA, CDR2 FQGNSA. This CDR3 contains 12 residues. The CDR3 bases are TGTGCCAGCAGCTTAGCGGCCTTCGAGCAGTACTTC. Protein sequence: CASSLAAFEQYF.

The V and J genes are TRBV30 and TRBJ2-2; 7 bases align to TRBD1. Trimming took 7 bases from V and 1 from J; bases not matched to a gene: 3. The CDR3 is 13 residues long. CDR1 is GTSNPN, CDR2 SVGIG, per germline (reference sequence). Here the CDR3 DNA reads TGTGCCTTAGACAGGGTGAACACCGGGGAGCTGTTTTTT. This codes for CALDRVNTGELFF.

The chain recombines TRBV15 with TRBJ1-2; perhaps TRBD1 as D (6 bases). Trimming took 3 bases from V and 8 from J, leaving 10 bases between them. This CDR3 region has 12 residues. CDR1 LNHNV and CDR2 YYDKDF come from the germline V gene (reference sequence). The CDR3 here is CATSSGRGGYTF. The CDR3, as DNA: TGTGCCACCAGCAGCGGCAGGGGAGGCTACACCTTC.

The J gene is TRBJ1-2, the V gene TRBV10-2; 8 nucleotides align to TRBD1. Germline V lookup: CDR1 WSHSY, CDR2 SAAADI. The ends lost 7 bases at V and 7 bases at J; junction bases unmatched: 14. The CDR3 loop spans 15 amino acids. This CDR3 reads CASITGTGRAGGYTF. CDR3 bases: TGCGCCAGCATTACCGGGACAGGCCGGGCGGGTGGCTACACCTTC.

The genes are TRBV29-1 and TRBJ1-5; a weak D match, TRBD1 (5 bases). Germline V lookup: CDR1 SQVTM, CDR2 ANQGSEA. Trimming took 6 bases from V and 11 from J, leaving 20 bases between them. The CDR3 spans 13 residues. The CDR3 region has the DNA TGCAGCGTAGATCCGGGGGGGTGGTCAGCCCAGCATTTT. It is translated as CSVDPGGWSAQHF.

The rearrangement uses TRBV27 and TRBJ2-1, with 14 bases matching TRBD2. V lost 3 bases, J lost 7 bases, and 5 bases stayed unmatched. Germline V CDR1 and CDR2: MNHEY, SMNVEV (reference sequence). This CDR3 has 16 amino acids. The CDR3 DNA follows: TGTGCCAGCAGTTTGGGACTAGCGGGAGCTCGGAATGAGCAGTTCTTC. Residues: CASSLGLAGARNEQFF.